This T cell receptor beta chain originates from a study of T cell repertoires in cytomegalovirus infection. The CDR3 consists of 14 residues. Germline-derived CDR1 and CDR2 are MNHNY and SVGAGI (reference sequence). V dropped 2 bases and J dropped 0 bases, with 6 bases sitting between them. Points from the study as a whole: Summed frequency of public TCR beta families distinguished CMV carriers with the relevant HLA. CMV-specific HLA-C-restricted TCR beta clonotypes dominated the ex vivo response.

TCRdb re-analysed the reads in MiXCR, keeping a single row per CDR3 protein. The sample contains some 600,000 distinct CDR3 sequences, 24% of which appear only once. This clonotype was seen ten or more times. Its antigen is undetermined. Source material: CD8+ T cells from PBMCs. This clonotype was obtained from a human donor in good health (CMV status not recorded). Some clones in this sample may be carry-over from other donors' samples. V usage is TRBV6-6 and J usage is TRBJ2-3; D call uncertain. CDR3: CASSYVTSTDTQYF. The CDR3 region has the DNA TGTGCCAGCAGTTACGTCACTAGCACAGATACGCAGTATTTT.